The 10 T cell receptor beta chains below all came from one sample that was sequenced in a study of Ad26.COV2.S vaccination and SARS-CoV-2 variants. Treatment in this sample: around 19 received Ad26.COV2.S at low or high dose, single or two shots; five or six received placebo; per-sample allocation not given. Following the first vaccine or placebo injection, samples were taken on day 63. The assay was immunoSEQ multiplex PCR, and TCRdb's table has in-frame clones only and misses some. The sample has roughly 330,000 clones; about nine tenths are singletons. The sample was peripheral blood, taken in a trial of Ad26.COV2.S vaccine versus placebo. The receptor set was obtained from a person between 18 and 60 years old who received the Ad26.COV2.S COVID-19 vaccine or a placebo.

As DNA, the CDR3 is TGTGCCAACCAGAGAATGTCTGGCGGGACCACTGAAGCTTTCTTT. Its protein product is CANQRMSGGTTEAFF. The rearrangement uses TRBV7-2 and TRBJ1-1, with D possibly being TRBD1 (5 bases). With 10 bases removed from V and 4 bases from J, the gap between germline ends came to 22 bases. CDR3 length: 15 amino acids. The germline CDR1 and CDR2 sequences are SGHTA and FQGNSA.

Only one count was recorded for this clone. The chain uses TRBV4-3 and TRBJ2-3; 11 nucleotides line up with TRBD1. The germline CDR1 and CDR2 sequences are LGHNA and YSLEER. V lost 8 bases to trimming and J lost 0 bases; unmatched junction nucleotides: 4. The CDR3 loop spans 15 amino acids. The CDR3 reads CASRWDRGSTDTQYF. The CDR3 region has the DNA TGCGCCAGCCGATGGGACAGGGGGAGCACAGATACGCAGTATTTT.

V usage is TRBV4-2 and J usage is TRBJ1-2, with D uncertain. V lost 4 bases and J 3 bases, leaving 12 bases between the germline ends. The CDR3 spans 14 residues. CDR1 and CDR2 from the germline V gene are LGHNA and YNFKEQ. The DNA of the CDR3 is TGTGCCAGCAGCCCCGCACCCCCCGACTATGGCTACACCTTC. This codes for CASSPAPPDYGYTF.

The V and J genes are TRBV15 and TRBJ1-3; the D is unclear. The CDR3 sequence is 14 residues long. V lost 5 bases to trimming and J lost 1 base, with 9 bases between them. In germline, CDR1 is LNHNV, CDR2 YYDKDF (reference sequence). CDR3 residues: CATSVEYSGNTIYF. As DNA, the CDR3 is TGTGCCACCAGCGTAGAGTATTCTGGAAACACCATATATTTT. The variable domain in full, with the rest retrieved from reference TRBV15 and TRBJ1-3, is DAMVIQNPRYQVTQFGKPVTLSCSQTLNHNVMYWYQQKSSQAPKLLFHYYDKDFNNEADTPDNFQSRRPNTSFCFLDIRSPGLGDTAMYLCATSVEYSGNTIYFGEGSWLTVV.

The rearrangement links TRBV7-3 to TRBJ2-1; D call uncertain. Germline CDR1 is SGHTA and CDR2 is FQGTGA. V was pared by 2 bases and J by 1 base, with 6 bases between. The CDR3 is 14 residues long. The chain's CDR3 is CASSLYSSYNEQFF. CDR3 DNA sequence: TGTGCCAGCAGCTTATACTCATCCTACAATGAGCAGTTCTTC.

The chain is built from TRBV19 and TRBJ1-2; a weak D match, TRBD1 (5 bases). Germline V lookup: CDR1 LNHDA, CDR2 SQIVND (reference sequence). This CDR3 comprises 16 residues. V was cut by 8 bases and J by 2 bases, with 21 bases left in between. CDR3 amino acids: CASSMGGGAQNYGYTF. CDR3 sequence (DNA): TGTGCCAGTTCGATGGGGGGAGGCGCGCAAAACTATGGCTACACCTTC. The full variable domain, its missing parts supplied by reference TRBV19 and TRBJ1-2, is DGGITQSPKYLFRKEGQNVTLSCEQNLNHDAMYWYRQDPGQGLRLIYYSQIVNDFQKGDIAEGYSVSREKKESFPLTVTSAQKNPTAFYLCASSMGGGAQNYGYTFGSGTRLTVV.

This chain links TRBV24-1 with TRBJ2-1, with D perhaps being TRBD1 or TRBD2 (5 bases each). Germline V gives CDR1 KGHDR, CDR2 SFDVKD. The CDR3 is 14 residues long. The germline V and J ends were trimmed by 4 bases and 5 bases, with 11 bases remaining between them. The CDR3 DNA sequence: TGTGCCACCAGTGACACCGGGACCAACAATGAGCAGTTCTTC. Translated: CATSDTGTNNEQFF.

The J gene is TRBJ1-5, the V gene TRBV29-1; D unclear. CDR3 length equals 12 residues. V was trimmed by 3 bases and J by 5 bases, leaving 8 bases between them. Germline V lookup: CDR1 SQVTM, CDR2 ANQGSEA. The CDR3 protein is CSVDRTDQPQHF. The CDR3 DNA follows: TGCAGCGTTGACAGGACCGATCAGCCCCAGCATTTT.

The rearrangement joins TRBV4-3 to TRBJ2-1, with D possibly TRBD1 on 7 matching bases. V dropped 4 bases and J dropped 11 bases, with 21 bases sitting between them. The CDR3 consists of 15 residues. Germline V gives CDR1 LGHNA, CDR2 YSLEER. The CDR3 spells CASSLQGSGPNQQFF. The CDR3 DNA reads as TGCGCCAGCAGCCTACAGGGGAGCGGGCCGAATCAGCAGTTCTTC.

As DNA, the CDR3 is TGTGCCAGCAGGCCTCTAGCGGGGGGCCCCAATGAGCAGTTCTTC. This translates into CASRPLAGGPNEQFF. The chain carries TRBV6-6 and TRBJ2-1; 11 bases are a match to TRBD2. This CDR3 has 15 amino acids. Per the germline V gene, CDR1 is MNHNY and CDR2 is SVGAGI (reference sequence). The ends lost 6 bases at V and 6 bases at J; junction bases unmatched: 7.